Listed below are T cell receptor beta chains from one sample, sequenced in a study of cytomegalovirus exposure and HLA in healthy donors. Using immunoSEQ multiplex PCR, the repertoire was profiled, and TCRdb retains in-frame clones only, with some absent. The sample lists 150,000 to 200,000 clones, roughly 72% seen once, with 1% in the top ten. Sequenced input: PBMCs. The origin of the receptors is a woman between 35 and 50 years old in good health and CMV-seronegative. Each CDR3 is given with its conserved first and last residue. A D gene is named only where the DNA matches it firmly. A clone size is listed for some rows: how often the clone was seen (once, few, many), or a class if it is expanded.

j_gene	d_gene	v_gene	abundance	CDR3aa	CDR3nt
TRBJ2-5	.	TRBV7-2	.	CASSFQGTQETQYF	TGTGCCAGCAGCTTTCAGGGGACCCAAGAGACCCAGTACTTC
TRBJ1-1	TRBD1	TRBV28	.	CASSPIPGTGRVEAFF	TGTGCCAGCAGCCCTATTCCCGGGACAGGGAGGGTTGAAGCTTTCTTT
TRBJ2-7	TRBD2	TRBV27	.	CASSPGLAGFPYEQYF	TGTGCCAGCAGCCCCGGACTAGCGGGGTTCCCCTACGAGCAGTACTTC
TRBJ2-7	.	TRBV11-2	few	CASSLEIQGYEQYF	TGTGCCAGCAGCTTGGAAATACAGGGCTACGAGCAGTACTTC
TRBJ2-2	TRBD2	TRBV10-3	once	CAILASGKAGELFF	TGTGCCATCCTGGCCAGCGGGAAGGCCGGGGAGCTGTTTTTT
TRBJ2-5	TRBD2	TRBV7-9	.	CASSRTTGTSGQETQYF	TGTGCCAGCAGCCGAACGACCGGGACTAGCGGTCAAGAGACCCAGTACTTC
TRBJ2-1	.	TRBV13	.	CASSRRLGDEQFF	TGTGCCAGCAGCCGCCGACTCGGAGATGAGCAGTTCTTC
TRBJ1-3	.	TRBV19	.	CASTPGGSSGNTIYF	TGTGCCAGTACTCCGGGGGGGAGCTCTGGAAACACCATATATTTT
TRBJ1-3	.	TRBV7-7	.	CASSFVQGDTIYF	TGTGCTAGCAGCTTTGTACAGGGAGACACCATATATTTT
TRBJ1-2	.	TRBV6-5	.	CASREQGNYGYTF	TGTGCCAGCAGAGAGCAGGGTAACTATGGCTACACCTTC
TRBJ2-3	.	TRBV18	few	CASSPPGWGEDTQYF	TGTGCCAGCTCACCACCAGGATGGGGGGAGGATACGCAGTATTTT
TRBJ2-7	TRBD2	TRBV6-5	.	CASSLTGTRGYEQYF	TGTGCCAGCAGTTTGACCGGGACTAGAGGCTACGAGCAGTACTTC
TRBJ1-4	.	TRBV11-3	.	CASSSAQNLNEKLFF	TGTGCCAGCAGCTCTGCACAGAACCTTAATGAAAAACTGTTTTTT
TRBJ2-1	.	TRBV5-1	.	CASTIQAPDNEQFF	TGCGCCAGCACAATTCAAGCCCCGGACAATGAGCAGTTCTTC
TRBJ2-7	.	TRBV18	.	CASSLALNEQYF	TGTGCCAGCTCCCTTGCGTTGAACGAGCAGTACTTC
TRBJ1-2	TRBD1	TRBV7-3	.	CASSPRTGGGYTF	TGTGCCAGCAGCCCCCGGACAGGGGGAGGCTACACCTTC
TRBJ2-1	TRBD2	TRBV15	.	CATSRDAGGRASNEQFF	TGTGCCACCAGCAGAGACGCAGGAGGGAGGGCGAGCAATGAGCAGTTCTTC
TRBJ2-7	.	TRBV6-1	.	CASSEAARNYGQYF	TGTGCCAGCAGTGAAGCGGCCCGGAACTACGGGCAGTACTTC
TRBJ1-2	.	TRBV7-2	.	CASSSPPWTMRGYTF	TGTGCCAGCAGCTCCCCCCCATGGACAATGCGTGGCTACACCTTC
TRBJ2-7	.	TRBV5-1	.	CASRVDPAGNSYEQYF	TGCGCCAGCAGAGTTGACCCCGCGGGGAACTCCTACGAGCAGTACTTC
TRBJ1-5	.	TRBV7-9	.	CASSSDKSNQPQHF	TGTGCCAGCAGCTCAGACAAAAGCAATCAGCCCCAGCATTTT
TRBJ2-3	.	TRBV6-6	.	CATLTSADTQYF	TGTGCCACGCTGACTAGTGCAGATACGCAGTATTTT
TRBJ1-5	.	TRBV19	.	CASSIQDNYQPQHF	TGTGCCAGTAGTATACAAGACAACTATCAGCCCCAGCATTTT
TRBJ2-1	TRBD2	TRBV28	.	CASSIGGRSYNEQFF	TGTGCCAGCAGTATTGGCGGGAGGTCCTACAATGAGCAGTTCTTC
TRBJ2-7	TRBD1	TRBV7-2	.	CASSLDRTGGGEQYF	TGTGCCAGCAGCTTAGACCGGACAGGGGGCGGCGAGCAGTACTTC
TRBJ1-2	TRBD1	TRBV6-1	.	CASSEVDRVVGF	TGTGCCAGCAGTGAAGTGGACAGGGTGGTAGGCTTC
TRBJ1-2	.	TRBV6-1	.	CASSFSPDRYGYTF	TGTGCCAGCAGTTTTTCCCCGGACAGATATGGCTACACCTTC
TRBJ2-5	TRBD2	TRBV29-1	.	CSVSGLAGGIGETQYF	TGCAGCGTTAGTGGACTAGCGGGAGGTATAGGGGAGACCCAGTACTTC
TRBJ1-1	.	TRBV5-4	.	CASSFDTHTEAFF	TGTGCCAGCAGCTTCGACACACACACTGAAGCTTTCTTT
TRBJ2-5	.	TRBV27	.	CASSLGAAVKETQYF	TGTGCCAGCAGTTTAGGGGCGGCGGTAAAAGAGACCCAGTACTTC
TRBJ2-2	TRBD1	TRBV5-1	.	CASSYDRVKELFF	TGCGCCAGCAGCTACGACAGGGTAAAAGAGCTGTTTTTT
TRBJ1-1	.	TRBV5-1	few	CASSFDSLTEAFF	TGCGCCAGCAGCTTCGACAGCCTCACTGAAGCTTTCTTT
TRBJ2-1	.	TRBV29-1	.	CSGGNTAGSYNEQFF	TGCAGCGGGGGCAATACGGCGGGGTCCTACAATGAGCAGTTCTTC
TRBJ1-5	TRBD1	TRBV19	once	CASSMWGQGGNQPQHF	TGTGCCAGTAGTATGTGGGGACAGGGTGGCAATCAGCCCCAGCATTTT
TRBJ2-3	.	TRBV7-9	.	CASSFNSGNTDTQYF	TGTGCCAGCAGCTTTAATAGCGGAAACACAGATACGCAGTATTTT
TRBJ2-1	TRBD2	TRBV30	.	CAWSNGLSGRGNEQFF	TGTGCCTGGAGTAATGGTCTGAGCGGGAGGGGGAATGAGCAGTTCTTC
TRBJ2-1	TRBD2	TRBV6-5	.	CASSLAGGTYNEQFF	TGTGCCAGCAGCTTAGCGGGAGGTACCTACAATGAGCAGTTCTTC
TRBJ1-2	TRBD1	TRBV28	.	CASTSGTGDGYTF	TGTGCCAGCACCTCCGGGACAGGGGATGGCTACACCTTC
TRBJ2-7	.	TRBV6-6	.	CASSYSRDYEQYF	TGTGCCAGCAGTTACTCTCGGGATTACGAGCAGTACTTC
TRBJ2-5	.	TRBV7-3	few	CASSPGGQETQYF	TGTGCCAGCAGCCCCGGCGGTCAAGAGACCCAGTACTTC
TRBJ1-6	.	TRBV7-9	few	CASSLGRGQGSPLHF	TGTGCCAGCAGCCTAGGCCGGGGTCAAGGTTCACCCCTCCACTTT
TRBJ2-7	.	TRBV5-1	.	CASSLDVSGGSYEQYF	TGCGCCAGCAGCTTGGATGTGTCAGGGGGGTCCTACGAGCAGTACTTC
TRBJ2-7	TRBD1	TRBV10-3	.	CAISGRDSPYEQYF	TGTGCCATCAGTGGCCGGGACAGCCCCTACGAGCAGTACTTC
TRBJ1-1	.	TRBV27	few	CASSLWGGNTEAFF	TGTGCCAGCAGTTTATGGGGGGGGAACACTGAAGCTTTCTTT
TRBJ1-1	TRBD1	TRBV18	few	CASSPSQDRTNTEAFF	TGTGCCAGCTCACCAAGCCAGGACAGGACGAACACTGAAGCTTTCTTT
TRBJ2-2	TRBD2	TRBV7-2	.	CASSFLAGAGELFF	TGTGCCAGCAGTTTTCTAGCGGGAGCCGGGGAGCTGTTTTTT
TRBJ2-1	TRBD1	TRBV5-6	.	CASGHRDREGEQFF	TGTGCCAGCGGCCACCGGGACAGGGAGGGTGAGCAGTTCTTC